This TCR beta chain stems from a study of cytomegalovirus exposure and HLA in healthy donors. Use of 60 Vbeta and 13 Jbeta primers characterized the PCR. Assay used: immunoSEQ multiplex PCR; TCRdb lists only in-frame clones, some missing. The sample yields approximately 130,000 clones, approximately 84% seen once. V shed 0 bases and J shed 0 bases, with 11 bases lying between them. Germline V gene data show CDR1 as LNHDA and CDR2 as SQIVND (reference sequence). This CDR3 spans 17 amino acids. This receptor was taken from a boy aged 2 to 9 in good health and CMV-seronegative. The rearrangement uses TRBV19 and TRBJ2-2; D is possibly TRBD2 (7 bases). The specimen sequenced was PBMCs. Here the CDR3 DNA reads TGTGCCAGTAGTATAGATGGGGGGGCAGCGAACACCGGGGAGCTGTTTTTT. Its translation is CASSIDGGAANTGELFF.